This T cell receptor (beta chain) stems from a study of shared clonotypes between healthy human individuals. Details on this clone: Other DNA variants within this sample encode the same CDR3.

Only Caucasian adults living in Nashville, Tennessee made up the donor group. Subsets obtained from CD4+ cells comprised CD45RA+ naive and CD45RA-negative memory cells. Germline values: CDR1 ENHRY, CDR2 SYGVKD. Losses at the gene ends were 0 bases for V and 5 bases for J; bases not matched to a gene: 0. This CDR3 is built from 13 residues. Assay runs were performed at deep level. Template for every sorted-subset replicate PCR totaled about 0.2 ug DNA, some 30,000 T cell genomes. The data were produced by immunoSEQ multiplex PCR, yet TCRdb's version contains in-frame clones alone and is incomplete. The repertoire holds millions of clones, with more than 80% as singletons.

The sequencing input was naive CD4+ T cells sorted from blood. Subset defined: CD45RA+ positively selected. The TCR originated in a man younger than 30 in good health. This sequence joins TRBV10-3 and TRBJ1-2, with TRBD1 matching over 7 bases. The CDR3 loop is CAISESQGYGYTF. For the CDR3, the DNA is TGTGCCATCAGTGAGTCACAGGGGTATGGCTACACCTTC.